This TCR beta chain was sequenced for a study of T-cell reconstitution after alpha-beta-depleted transplantation in children. Findings of the study overall: Newly produced T cells mostly provided counts and TCRbeta diversity after one year, as hyperexpanded clones declined. Some patients showed high day-60 TCRbeta diversity, which derived from surviving recipient T cells and thymic progenitors. Reports say that about two months after transplant, the alpha-beta T cells came out of several hundred graft clones that had expanded.

This CDR3 spans 14 amino acids. Trimming took 2 bases from V and 5 from J, leaving 11 bases between them. The germline gives CDR1 SGHRS, CDR2 YFSETQ. Molecular barcoding with unique molecular identifiers was used for the TCRbeta library. In TCRdb, the PCR reads were re-called with MiXCR into one record per CDR3 protein. The sample carries hundreds of thousands of distinct CDR3 sequences, approximately 12% recorded once. Comment on this clonotype: As yet, its antigen is unknown.

The material sequenced was PBMCs, mostly from graft donor cells, taken 360 days after TCRalphabeta/CD19-depleted stem cell transplant. This TCR derives from a male patient aged 5 to 17 who had a stem cell transplant for acute myeloid leukemia, so the T cells may come from the graft donor. The V gene is TRBV5-1, the J gene TRBJ2-1; TRBD2 is a possible D gene (5 bases). CDR3 amino acids: CASSFPSGHNEQFF. Written as DNA, the CDR3 is TGCGCCAGCAGCTTCCCCAGCGGTCACAATGAGCAGTTCTTC.